The T cell receptor beta chain under discussion was sequenced for a study of OX40 agonist ivuxolimab in advanced cancers. Clones were sequenced by immunoSEQ multiplex PCR, and TCRdb holds only the in-frame ones, with some missing. The sample lists 55,000 to 90,000 clones, more than 75% occurring once. The sequencing used CD4+ or CD8+ T cells sorted from blood, collected in a trial of the OX40 agonist ivuxolimab. The sequence was obtained from an adult with an advanced solid tumor such as melanoma, head and neck, liver or kidney cancer.

The CDR3 DNA reads as TGTGCCAGTAGTACCCGACAGGGGTGGAGAAGCACAGATACGCAGTATTTT. The encoded protein is CASSTRQGWRSTDTQYF. V is TRBV19 and J is TRBJ2-3; 8 nucleotides match TRBD1. Germline V gene sequence: CDR1 LNHDA, CDR2 SQIVND (reference sequence). V was clipped by 4 bases and J by 0 bases; unmatched bases: 9. The CDR3 is made up of 17 amino acids.